Sequencing of this TCR beta chain was carried out in a study of OX40 agonist ivuxolimab in advanced cancers. Trimming cost V 1 base and J 11 bases, with 14 bases left between them. This CDR3 contains 13 residues. Germline V gene data show CDR1 as SGHTA and CDR2 as FQGTGA. The protocol was immunoSEQ multiplex PCR, while the TCRdb copy is restricted to in-frame clones and leaves out a portion. The sample carries 20,000 or so clones, 90% recorded once. The chain carries TRBV7-3 and TRBJ1-1; D gene uncertain. Specimen: CD4+ or CD8+ T cells sorted from blood, collected in a trial of the OX40 agonist ivuxolimab. The source is an adult with an advanced solid tumor such as melanoma, head and neck, liver or kidney cancer. The CDR3: CASSLNGDSSAFF. Written as DNA, the CDR3 is TGTGCCAGCAGCTTAAATGGGGATTCCTCGGCTTTCTTT. The full variable domain, in which reference TRBV7-3 and TRBJ1-1 provide the parts outside the CDR3, is GAGVSQTPSNKVTEKGKYVELRCDPISGHTALYWYRQSLGQGPEFLIYFQGTGAADDSGLPNDRFFAVRPEGSVSTLKIQRTERGDSAVYLCASSLNGDSSAFFGQGTRLTVV.